This entry concerns a single T cell receptor (beta chain). Data came from immunoSEQ multiplex PCR; TCRdb stores just in-frame clones and leaves some out. The repertoire holds 150,000 to 200,000 clones, with around 82% as singletons. This record comes from a study of blood T cell repertoires in COVID-19. Deletions cut 0 bases from V and 4 bases from J, with 11 bases between. This CDR3 is 14 amino acids long. The germline gives CDR1 SGDLS, CDR2 YYNGEE. The clonotype was recovered from a woman aged 55-70 years with acute COVID-19. The chain carries TRBV9 and TRBJ2-7; tentative D call: TRBD1 (6 bases). What was sequenced was PBMCs or T cells enriched from blood (not recorded which). The CDR3 spells CASSVGGPKYEQYF. As DNA, the CDR3 is TGTGCCAGCAGCGTAGGGGGGCCGAAGTACGAGCAGTACTTC.